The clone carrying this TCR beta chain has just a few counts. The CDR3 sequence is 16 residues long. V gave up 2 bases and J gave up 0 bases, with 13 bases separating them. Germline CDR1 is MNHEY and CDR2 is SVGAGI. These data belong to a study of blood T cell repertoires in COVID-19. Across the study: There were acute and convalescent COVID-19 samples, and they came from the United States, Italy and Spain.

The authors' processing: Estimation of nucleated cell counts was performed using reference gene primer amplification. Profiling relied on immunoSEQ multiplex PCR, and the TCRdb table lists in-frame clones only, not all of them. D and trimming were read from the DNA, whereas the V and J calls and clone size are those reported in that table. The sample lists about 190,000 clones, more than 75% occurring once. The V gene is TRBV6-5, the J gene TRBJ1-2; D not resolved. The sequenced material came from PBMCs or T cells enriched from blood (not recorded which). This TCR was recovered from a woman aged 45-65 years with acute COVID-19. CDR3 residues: CASSYMSREANYGYTF. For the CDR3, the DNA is TGTGCCAGCAGTTACATGTCTAGAGAAGCTAACTATGGCTACACCTTC.